The 15 T cell receptor beta chains below were found in one sample sequenced in a study of blood T cell repertoires in COVID-19. TCRdb's copy holds only in-frame clones and misses some; the assay was immunoSEQ multiplex PCR. The data show about 180,000 clones, about 84% seen once. Sequencing input: peripheral blood. The receptors stem from a person aged 70 to 79 with COVID-19, enrolled during active disease.

This sequence joins TRBV5-5 and TRBJ2-5; 10 nucleotides line up with TRBD1. The V and J ends lost 5 bases and 5 bases, in that order; junction bases with no gene match: 9. The CDR3 runs to 15 residues. The germline V gene encodes CDR1 SGHKS and CDR2 YYEKEE (reference sequence). CDR3 sequence (DNA): TGTGCCAGCAGACGACAGGGGGCGCTTCAGGAGACCCAGTACTTC. This encodes CASRRQGALQETQYF.

The chain uses TRBV27 and TRBJ1-3; a weak D match, TRBD1 (5 bases). V lost 5 bases and J lost 1, with 15 bases in between. CDR3 length: 16 residues. Germline CDR1 is MNHEY and CDR2 is SMNVEV (reference sequence). In DNA, the CDR3 is TGTGCCAGCAGTCCCGGACGGACAATTTCTGGAAACACCATATATTTT. This translates into CASSPGRTISGNTIYF.

J is TRBJ2-7 and V is TRBV13, with 9 bases fitting TRBD1. The CDR3 contains 16 residues. From germline, CDR1 is PRHDT and CDR2 FYEKMQ (reference sequence). V trimming: 3 bases; J trimming: 5 bases; junction bases outside the gene matches: 11. CDR3 region: CASSLGQGPPLDEQYF. Here the CDR3 DNA reads TGTGCCAGCAGCTTGGGACAGGGACCCCCCCTAGACGAGCAGTACTTC.

The chain employs TRBV27 and TRBJ1-5, with TRBD1 identical over 7 bases. The V gene's germline CDR1 is MNHEY and CDR2 SMNVEV (reference sequence). V lost 3 bases, J lost 7 bases, and 3 bases stayed unmatched. The length of the CDR3 is 13 residues. The CDR3 protein is CASSFDRVQPQHF. The CDR3 nucleotides are TGTGCCAGCAGTTTCGACAGGGTGCAGCCCCAGCATTTT.

This sequence joins TRBV11-2 and TRBJ2-3; unclear D gene. The germline CDR1 and CDR2 sequences are SGHAT and FQNNGV. The germline V and J ends were trimmed by 5 bases and 4 bases, with 10 bases remaining between them. The CDR3 extends over 13 amino acids. CDR3: CASSLPVSDTQYF. CDR3 bases: TGTGCCAGCAGCCTACCCGTGTCAGATACGCAGTATTTT. Drawing the rest from reference TRBV11-2 and TRBJ2-3, the complete variable domain is EAGVAQSPRYKIIEKRQSVAFWCNPISGHATLYWYQQILGQGPKLLIQFQNNGVVDDSQLPKDRFSAERLKGVDSTLKIQPAKLEDSAVYLCASSLPVSDTQYFGPGTRLTVL.

CDR3 DNA sequence: TGTGCCAGCAGGGGCTCGGGGGAGACCCAGTACTTC. Encoded protein: CASRGSGETQYF. The rearrangement joins TRBV6-6 to TRBJ2-5; tentatively, D is TRBD2 (5 bases). CDR1 is MNHNY and CDR2 is SVGAGI in the germline V gene (reference sequence). The ends were cut back, 6 bases at V and 5 bases at J, with 10 bases in the middle. The CDR3 is made up of 12 amino acids.

The CDR3 region has the DNA TGTGCCAGTAGTATCAGCGGGAGGTCAGATACGCAGTATTTT. Its translation: CASSISGRSDTQYF. The chain carries TRBV19 and TRBJ2-3, with 9 bases that match TRBD2. Germline CDR1 is LNHDA and CDR2 is SQIVND (reference sequence). J lost 4 bases, V lost 3 bases, and 2 bases had no gene match. The CDR3 extends over 14 amino acids.

This clone occurred once. CDR3 in amino acids: CACLLGTNNEQFF. In DNA form, the CDR3 reads TGTGCCTGCTTGCTGGGGACTAACAATGAGCAGTTCTTC. The chain joins TRBV30 to TRBJ2-1, with 7 bases matching TRBD2. The V segment lost 6 bases and the J segment 5 bases; nucleotides outside the gene matches: 7. Germline V gives CDR1 GTSNPN, CDR2 SVGIG (reference sequence). The CDR3 spans 13 residues.

This chain connects TRBV6-5 to TRBJ1-4, with 7 bases matching TRBD1. The CDR3 is 13 residues long. V lost 5 bases, J lost 8 bases, and 5 bases stayed unmatched. Germline CDR1 MNHEY, CDR2 SVGAGI. CDR3 sequence (DNA): TGTGCCAGCAGTCCACAGGGGAGGGAAAAACTGTTTTTT. It is translated as CASSPQGREKLFF.

The chain recombines TRBV6-5 with TRBJ1-3; maybe TRBD1 (5 bases). The germline V gene has CDR1 MNHEY and CDR2 SVGAGI. V was trimmed by 2 bases and J by 4 bases, leaving 15 bases between them. The CDR3 loop spans 16 amino acids. CDR3 coding DNA: TGTGCCAGCAGTTACCCTATGGGGCCCGCCGGAAACACCATATATTTT. Translating gives CASSYPMGPAGNTIYF.

This clone was seen only a few times. The rearrangement uses TRBV4-3 and TRBJ2-2, with 13 bases lining up with TRBD2. CDR1 and CDR2 (germline): LGHNA, YSLEER. This CDR3 has 17 residues. The junction had 6 bases not matched to a gene; V was cut back by 1 base and J by 7 bases. The CDR3 loop reads CASSQGRGLAGVGELFF. The CDR3 DNA is TGCGCCAGCAGCCAAGGTCGAGGACTAGCGGGAGTCGGGGAGCTGTTTTTT.

This chain joins TRBV4-3 and TRBJ2-2; D is unresolved. Germline lookup yields CDR1 LGHNA and CDR2 YSLEER. V shed 0 bases and J shed 7 bases, with 12 bases lying between them. This CDR3 contains 15 residues. The CDR3 coding sequence is TGCGCCAGCAGCCAAGACGCACAGATCAACGGGGAGCTGTTTTTT. Translation: CASSQDAQINGELFF.

The chain employs TRBV18 and TRBJ2-1; possible D gene TRBD2, 5 bases. Trimming pared 2 bases from V and 15 bases from J, leaving 26 bases between. The germline V gene encodes CDR1 KGHSH and CDR2 LQKENI. This CDR3 contains 16 residues. CDR3 region: CASSPSGRIANQGLFF. The CDR3 DNA reads TGTGCCAGCTCACCAAGCGGTAGGATAGCCAATCAAGGTCTGTTCTTC.

As DNA, the CDR3 is TGTGCCAGCAGCTCCAGCGGGACCCCCGAAAAACTGTTTTTT. Protein: CASSSSGTPEKLFF. The chain is built from TRBV7-8 and TRBJ1-4, with a tentative D call TRBD1 (5 bases). The CDR3 loop spans 14 amino acids. Trimming cost V 4 bases and J 8 bases, with 14 bases left between them. Germline CDR1 is SGHVS and CDR2 is FQNEAQ. Variable domain in full (rest from reference TRBV7-8 and TRBJ1-4): GAGVSQSPRYKVAKRGQDVALRCDPISGHVSLFWYQQALGQGPEFLTYFQNEAQLDKSGLPSDRFFAERPEGSVSTLKIQRTQQEDSAVYLCASSSSGTPEKLFFGSGTQLSVL.

The rearrangement uses TRBV7-2 and TRBJ1-1; TRBD1 is a possible D gene (6 bases). The V and J ends lost 4 bases and 3 bases respectively, with 12 bases between them. Germline loops: CDR1 SGHTA, CDR2 FQGNSA. The CDR3 runs 14 residues. The chain's CDR3 is CASSSTTGYTEAFF. The CDR3 nucleotides are TGTGCCAGCAGCTCAACCACAGGGTACACTGAAGCTTTCTTT.